This TCR beta chain was profiled in a study of cytomegalovirus exposure and HLA in healthy donors. There are 16 residues in the CDR3. V was pared by 3 bases and J by 6 bases, with 9 bases of the junction left unmatched. Per the germline V gene, CDR1 is SGDLS and CDR2 is YYNGEE. Whole-study results and caveats: A cluster of highly shared sequence variants was likely a sequencing artifact. About 87% or about 30% of the time was how often most TCR beta V segments were productive, according to an earlier analysis. TCR sequences were mostly rare, though some public TCRs occurred in many donors.

A remark on this clone: What it binds is not known.

Researchers ran the PCR with 60 Vbeta and 13 Jbeta primers. Produced via immunoSEQ multiplex PCR; TCRdb's table is partial and in-frame only. The sample records tens of thousands of clones, 65% to 85% being singletons. V usage is TRBV9 and J usage is TRBJ2-3; 11 bases agree with TRBD2. Material for sequencing was PBMCs. The receptor comes from a woman aged 35 to 49 in good health and CMV-seropositive. CDR3 amino acids: CASSATSGGQRDTQYF. CDR3 bases: TGTGCCAGCAGCGCAACTAGCGGGGGACAACGGGATACGCAGTATTTT.